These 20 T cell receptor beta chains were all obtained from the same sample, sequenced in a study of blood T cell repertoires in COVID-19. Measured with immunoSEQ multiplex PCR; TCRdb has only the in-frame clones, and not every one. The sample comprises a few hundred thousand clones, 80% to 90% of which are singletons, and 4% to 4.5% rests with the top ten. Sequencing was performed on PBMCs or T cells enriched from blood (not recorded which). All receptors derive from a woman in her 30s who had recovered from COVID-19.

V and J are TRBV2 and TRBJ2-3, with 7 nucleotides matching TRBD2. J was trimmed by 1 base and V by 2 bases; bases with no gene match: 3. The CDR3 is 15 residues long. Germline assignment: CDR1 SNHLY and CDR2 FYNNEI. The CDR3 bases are TGTGCCAGCAGTGAACGGGCGGGAGGCACAGATACGCAGTATTTT. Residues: CASSERAGGTDTQYF.

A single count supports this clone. CDR3 bases: TGTGCCAGCAGTTACCCCTCCAGGGGGCTTGAGACCCAGTACTTC. Encoded protein: CASSYPSRGLETQYF. The rearrangement uses TRBV6-2 or TRBV6-3 and TRBJ2-5; TRBD1 matches at 8 bases. The CDR3 contains 15 residues. Germline CDR1 and CDR2: MNHEY and SVGEGT. V shed 2 bases, J shed 5 bases, and the junction held 7 bases outside the gene matches.

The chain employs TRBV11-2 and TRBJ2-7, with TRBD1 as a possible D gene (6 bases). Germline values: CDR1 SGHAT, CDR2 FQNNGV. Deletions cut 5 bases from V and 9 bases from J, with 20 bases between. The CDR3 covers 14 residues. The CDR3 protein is CASSMGAVYEGQYF. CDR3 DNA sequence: TGTGCCAGCAGCATGGGGGCGGTCTACGAGGGGCAGTACTTC.

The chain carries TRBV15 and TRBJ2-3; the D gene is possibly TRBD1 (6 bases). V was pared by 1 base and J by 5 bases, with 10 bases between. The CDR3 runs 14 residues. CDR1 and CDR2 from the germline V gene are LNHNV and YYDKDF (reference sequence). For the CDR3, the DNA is TGTGCCACCAGCAGAGGACAGGACGGAGATACGCAGTATTTT. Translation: CATSRGQDGDTQYF.

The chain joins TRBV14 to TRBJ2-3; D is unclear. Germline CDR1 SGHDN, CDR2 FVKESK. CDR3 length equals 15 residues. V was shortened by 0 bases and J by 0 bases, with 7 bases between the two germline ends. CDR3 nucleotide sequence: TGTGCCAGCAGCCAAGAGTTTTCTAGCACAGATACGCAGTATTTT. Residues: CASSQEFSSTDTQYF.

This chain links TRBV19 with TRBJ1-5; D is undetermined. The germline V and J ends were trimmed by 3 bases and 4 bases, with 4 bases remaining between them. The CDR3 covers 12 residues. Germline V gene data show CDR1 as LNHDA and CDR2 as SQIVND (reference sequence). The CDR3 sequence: CASSIQNQPQHF. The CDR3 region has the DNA TGTGCCAGTAGTATTCAGAATCAGCCCCAGCATTTT.

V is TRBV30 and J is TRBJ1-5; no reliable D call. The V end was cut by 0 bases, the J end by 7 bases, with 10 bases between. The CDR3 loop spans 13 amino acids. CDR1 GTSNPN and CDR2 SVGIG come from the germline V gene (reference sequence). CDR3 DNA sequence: TGTGCCTGGAGTGTAAACGAGAGACAGCCCCAGCATTTT. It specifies CAWSVNERQPQHF.

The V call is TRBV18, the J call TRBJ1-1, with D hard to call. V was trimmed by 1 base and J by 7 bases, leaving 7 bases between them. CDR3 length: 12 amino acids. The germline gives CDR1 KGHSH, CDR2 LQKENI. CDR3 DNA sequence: TGTGCCAGCTCACCACGAAGGAGTGAAGCTTTCTTT. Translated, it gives CASSPRRSEAFF. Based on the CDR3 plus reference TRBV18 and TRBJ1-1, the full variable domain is NAGVMQNPRHLVRRRGQEARLRCSPMKGHSHVYWYRQLPEEGLKFMVYLQKENIIDESGMPKERFSAEFPKEGPSILRIQQVVRGDSAAYFCASSPRRSEAFFGQGTRLTVV.

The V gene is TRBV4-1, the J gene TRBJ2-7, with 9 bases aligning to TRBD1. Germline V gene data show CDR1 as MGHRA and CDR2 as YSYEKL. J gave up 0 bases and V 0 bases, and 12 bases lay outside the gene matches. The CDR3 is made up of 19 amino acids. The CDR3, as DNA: TGCGCCAGCAGCCAAGATTCCGGGACAGGGCACTCTTACTCCTACGAGCAGTACTTC. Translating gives CASSQDSGTGHSYSYEQYF.

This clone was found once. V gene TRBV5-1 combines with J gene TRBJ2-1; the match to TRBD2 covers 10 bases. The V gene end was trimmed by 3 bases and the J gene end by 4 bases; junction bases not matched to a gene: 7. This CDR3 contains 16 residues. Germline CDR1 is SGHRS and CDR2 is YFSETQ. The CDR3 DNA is TGCGCCAGCAGCTCAGCAATTAGCGGGAGGTACAATGAGCAGTTCTTC. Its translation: CASSSAISGRYNEQFF.

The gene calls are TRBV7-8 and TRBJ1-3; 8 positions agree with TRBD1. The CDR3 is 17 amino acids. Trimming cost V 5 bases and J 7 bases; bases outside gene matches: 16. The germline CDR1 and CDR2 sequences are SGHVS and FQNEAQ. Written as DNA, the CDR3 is TGTGCCAGCAGCCTAACATCAGCAGGGGGCATTAGGAACACCATATATTTT. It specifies CASSLTSAGGIRNTIYF.

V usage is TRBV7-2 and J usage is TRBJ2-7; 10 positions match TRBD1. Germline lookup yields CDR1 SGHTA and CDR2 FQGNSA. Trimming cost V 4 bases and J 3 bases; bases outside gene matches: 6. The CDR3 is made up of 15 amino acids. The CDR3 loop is CASSSGGTGDYEQYF. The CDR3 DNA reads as TGTGCCAGCAGCTCCGGGGGGACAGGGGACTACGAGCAGTACTTC.

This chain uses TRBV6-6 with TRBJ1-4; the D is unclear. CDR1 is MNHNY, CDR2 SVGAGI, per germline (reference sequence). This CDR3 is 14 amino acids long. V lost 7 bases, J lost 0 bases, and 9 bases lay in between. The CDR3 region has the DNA TGTGCCAGCAAAAGCGGACCAACTAATGAAAAACTGTTTTTT. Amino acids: CASKSGPTNEKLFF.

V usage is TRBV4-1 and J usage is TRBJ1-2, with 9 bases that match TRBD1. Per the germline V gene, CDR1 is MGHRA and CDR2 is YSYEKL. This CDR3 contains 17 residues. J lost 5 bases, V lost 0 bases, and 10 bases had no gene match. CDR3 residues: CASSQDPGQGSNYGYTF. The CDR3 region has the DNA TGCGCCAGCAGCCAAGACCCGGGACAGGGAAGTAATTATGGCTACACCTTC.

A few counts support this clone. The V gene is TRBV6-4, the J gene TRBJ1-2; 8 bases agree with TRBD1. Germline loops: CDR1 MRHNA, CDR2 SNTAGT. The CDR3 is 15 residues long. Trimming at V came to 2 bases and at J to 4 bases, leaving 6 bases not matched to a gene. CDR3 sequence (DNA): TGTGCCAGCAGTGACGATCAGGGGGCGTCCTATGGCTACACCTTC. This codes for CASSDDQGASYGYTF.

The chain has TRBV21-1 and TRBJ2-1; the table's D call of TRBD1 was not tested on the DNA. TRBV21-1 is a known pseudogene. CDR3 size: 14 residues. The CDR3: CASSKASGDNEQFF. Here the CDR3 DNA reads TGTGCCAGCAGCAAAGCTTCAGGGGACAATGAGCAGTTCTTC.

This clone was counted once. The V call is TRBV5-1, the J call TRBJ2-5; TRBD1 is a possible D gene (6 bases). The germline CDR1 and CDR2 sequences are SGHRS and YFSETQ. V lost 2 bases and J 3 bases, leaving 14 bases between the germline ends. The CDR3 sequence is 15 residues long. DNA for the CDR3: TGCGCCAGCAGCTTCCAGGACAGCACAAAAGAGACCCAGTACTTC. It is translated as CASSFQDSTKETQYF.

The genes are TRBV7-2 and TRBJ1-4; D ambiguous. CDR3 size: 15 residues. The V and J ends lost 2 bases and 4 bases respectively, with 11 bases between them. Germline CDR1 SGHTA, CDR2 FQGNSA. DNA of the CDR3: TGTGCCAGCAGCTTAAGCGGAGCGGGTAATGAAAAACTGTTTTTT. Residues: CASSLSGAGNEKLFF.

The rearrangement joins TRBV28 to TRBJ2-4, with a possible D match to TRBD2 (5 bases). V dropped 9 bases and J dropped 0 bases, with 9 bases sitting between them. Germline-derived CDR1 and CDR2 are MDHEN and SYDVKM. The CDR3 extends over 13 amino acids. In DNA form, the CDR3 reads TGTGCCAGTCACGGGGTAGCCAAAAACATTCAGTACTTC. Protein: CASHGVAKNIQYF.

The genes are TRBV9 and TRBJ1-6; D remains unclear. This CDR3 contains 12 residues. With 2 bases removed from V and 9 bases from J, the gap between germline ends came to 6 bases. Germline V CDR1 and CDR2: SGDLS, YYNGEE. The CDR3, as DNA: TGTGCCAGCAGCGTTGCGGGTTCACCCCTCCACTTT. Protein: CASSVAGSPLHF. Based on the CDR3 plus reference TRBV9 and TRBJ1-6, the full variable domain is DSGVTQTPKHLITATGQRVTLRCSPRSGDLSVYWYQQSLDQGLQFLIQYYNGEERAKGNILERFSAQQFPDLHSELNLSSLELGDSALYFCASSVAGSPLHFGNGTRLTVT.